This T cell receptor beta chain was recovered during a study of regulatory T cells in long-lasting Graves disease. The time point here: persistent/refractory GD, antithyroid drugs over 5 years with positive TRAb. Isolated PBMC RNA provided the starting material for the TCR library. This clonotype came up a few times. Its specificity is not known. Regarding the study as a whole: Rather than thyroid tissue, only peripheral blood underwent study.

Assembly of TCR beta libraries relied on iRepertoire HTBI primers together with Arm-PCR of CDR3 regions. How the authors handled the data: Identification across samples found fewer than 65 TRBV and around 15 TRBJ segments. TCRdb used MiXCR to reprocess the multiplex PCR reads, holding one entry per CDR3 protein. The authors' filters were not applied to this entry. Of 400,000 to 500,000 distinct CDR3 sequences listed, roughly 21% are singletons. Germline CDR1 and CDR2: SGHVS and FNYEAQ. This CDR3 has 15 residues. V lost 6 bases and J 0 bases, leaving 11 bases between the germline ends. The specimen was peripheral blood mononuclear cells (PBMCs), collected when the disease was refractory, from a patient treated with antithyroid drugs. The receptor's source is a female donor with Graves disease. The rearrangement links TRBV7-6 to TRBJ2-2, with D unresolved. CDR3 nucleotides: TGTGCCAGCAGTTATAATCCGACGAACACCGGGGAGCTGTTTTTT. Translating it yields CASSYNPTNTGELFF.